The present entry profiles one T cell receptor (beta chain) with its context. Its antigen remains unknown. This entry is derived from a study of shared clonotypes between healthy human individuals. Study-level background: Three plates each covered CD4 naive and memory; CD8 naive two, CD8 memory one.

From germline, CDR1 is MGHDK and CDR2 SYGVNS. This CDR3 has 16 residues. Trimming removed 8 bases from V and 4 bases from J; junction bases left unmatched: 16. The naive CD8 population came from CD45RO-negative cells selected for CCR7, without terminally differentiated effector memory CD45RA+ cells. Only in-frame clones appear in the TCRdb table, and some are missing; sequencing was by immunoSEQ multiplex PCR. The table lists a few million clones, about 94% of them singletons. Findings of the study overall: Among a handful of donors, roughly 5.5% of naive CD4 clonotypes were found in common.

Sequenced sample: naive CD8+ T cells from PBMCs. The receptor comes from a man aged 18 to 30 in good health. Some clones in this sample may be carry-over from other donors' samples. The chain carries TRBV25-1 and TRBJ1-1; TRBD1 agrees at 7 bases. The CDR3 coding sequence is TGTGCCAGCGCCCGAAGAGAGAGGGGGCCGGGCACTGAAGCTTTCTTT. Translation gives CASARRERGPGTEAFF.